The clone carrying this TCR beta chain has at least ten counts. No antigen is known for it. RNA transcripts served as template for amplifying TCR beta CDR3 sequences. Second-round multiplex PCR followed a first-round RT-PCR using HTBI primers. TCRdb redid the calling of the multiplex PCR reads with MiXCR, one entry per CDR3 protein. Of 650,000 to 800,000 distinct CDR3 sequences listed, under 50% are singletons. The data were taken from a study of Graves' ophthalmopathy and Graves' hyperthyroidism. Findings of the study overall: Most expanded clonotypes from thyroid (those above 0.001 frequency) were also found in blood. Sensitivity of around 70% and specificity of approximately 76% were achieved by the model that predicted ophthalmopathy progression.

Germline V gives CDR1 MGHDK, CDR2 SYGVNS. The V gene lost 2 bases and the J gene lost 5 bases, with 15 bases spanning the gap. This CDR3 comprises 15 residues. Moderate-to-severe activity, CAS ≥3, NOSPECS ≥4 and duration under 3 months were recorded for donors with ophthalmopathy. PBMCs stemmed from 10 ml of fresh peripheral blood. The sample comprised peripheral blood. The chain recombines TRBV25-1 with TRBJ1-2; D perhaps matches TRBD1 (6 bases). This receptor was taken from an adult man with Graves' ophthalmopathy. CDR3 protein: CASSEQGPGGYGYTF. Here the CDR3 DNA reads TGTGCCAGCAGTGAACAGGGGCCCGGAGGATATGGCTACACCTTC.